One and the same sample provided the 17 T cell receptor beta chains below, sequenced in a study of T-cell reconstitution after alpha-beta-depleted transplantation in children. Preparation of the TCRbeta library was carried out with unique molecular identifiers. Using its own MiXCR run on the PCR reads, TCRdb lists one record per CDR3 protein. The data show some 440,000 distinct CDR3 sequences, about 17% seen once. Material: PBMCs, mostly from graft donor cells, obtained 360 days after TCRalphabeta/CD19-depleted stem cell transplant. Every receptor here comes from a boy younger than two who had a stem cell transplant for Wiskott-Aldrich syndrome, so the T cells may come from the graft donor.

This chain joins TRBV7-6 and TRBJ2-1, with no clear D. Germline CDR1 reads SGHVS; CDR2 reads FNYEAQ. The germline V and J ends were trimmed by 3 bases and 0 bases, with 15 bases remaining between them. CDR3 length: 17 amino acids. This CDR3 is CASSFFPGTASYNEQFF. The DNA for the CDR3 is TGTGCCAGCAGCTTCTTTCCAGGAACCGCCTCCTACAATGAGCAGTTCTTC.

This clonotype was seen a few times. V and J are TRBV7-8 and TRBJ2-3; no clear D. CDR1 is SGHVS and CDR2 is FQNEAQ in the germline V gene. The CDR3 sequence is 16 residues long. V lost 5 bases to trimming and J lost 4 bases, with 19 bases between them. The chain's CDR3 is CASSRLPKLPPDTQYF. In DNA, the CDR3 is TGTGCCAGCAGCCGCTTGCCCAAGCTACCACCAGATACGCAGTATTTT.

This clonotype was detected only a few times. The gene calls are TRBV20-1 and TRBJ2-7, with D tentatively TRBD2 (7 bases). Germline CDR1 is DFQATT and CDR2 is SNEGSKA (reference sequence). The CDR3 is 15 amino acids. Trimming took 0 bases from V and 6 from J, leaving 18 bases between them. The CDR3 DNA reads TGCAGTGCTAGAGATTGGGGGCGGGAGCGGGGCGAGCAGTACTTC. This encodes CSARDWGRERGEQYF.

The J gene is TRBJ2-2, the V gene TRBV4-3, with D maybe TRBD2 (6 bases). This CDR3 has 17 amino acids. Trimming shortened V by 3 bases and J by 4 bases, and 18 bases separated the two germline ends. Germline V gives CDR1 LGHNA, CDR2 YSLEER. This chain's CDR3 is CASSQGLEGLFTGELFF. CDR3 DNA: TGCGCCAGCAGCCAGGGATTAGAGGGACTTTTCACCGGGGAGCTGTTTTTT.

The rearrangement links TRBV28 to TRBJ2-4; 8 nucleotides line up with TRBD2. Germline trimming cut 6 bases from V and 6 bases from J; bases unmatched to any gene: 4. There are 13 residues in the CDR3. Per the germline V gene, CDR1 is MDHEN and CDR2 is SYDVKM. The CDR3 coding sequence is TGTGCCAGCAGCAACGGGGGGGTAAACATTCAGTACTTC. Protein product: CASSNGGVNIQYF.

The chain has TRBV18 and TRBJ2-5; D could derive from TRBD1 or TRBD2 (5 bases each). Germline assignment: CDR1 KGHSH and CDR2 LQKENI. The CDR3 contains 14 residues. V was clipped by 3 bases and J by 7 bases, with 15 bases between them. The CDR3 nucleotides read TGTGCCAGCTCACCTCCCTCCGAGGGGAGGACCCAGTACTTC. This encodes CASSPPSEGRTQYF.

The DNA of the CDR3 is TGTGCCAGCAGCTTTACCAGTGGGGCCGGGGAGCTGTTTTTT. Its protein is CASSFTSGAGELFF. This rearrangement joins TRBV27 to TRBJ2-2; D not resolved. Germline CDR1 MNHEY, CDR2 SMNVEV (reference sequence). The CDR3 runs to 14 residues. Trimming left V 6 bases short and J 6 bases short, with 14 bases between.

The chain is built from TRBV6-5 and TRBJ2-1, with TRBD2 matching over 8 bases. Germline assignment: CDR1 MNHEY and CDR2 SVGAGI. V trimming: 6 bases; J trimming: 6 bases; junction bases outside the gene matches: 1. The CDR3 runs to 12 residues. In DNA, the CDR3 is TGTGCCAGCAGCGGACTAGCCAATGAGCAGTTCTTC. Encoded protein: CASSGLANEQFF.

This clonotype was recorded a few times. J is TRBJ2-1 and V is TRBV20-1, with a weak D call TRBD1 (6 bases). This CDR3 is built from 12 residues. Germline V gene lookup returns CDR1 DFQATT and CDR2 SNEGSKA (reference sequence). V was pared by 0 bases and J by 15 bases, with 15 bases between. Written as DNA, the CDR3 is TGCAGTGCTAGAGATCGGACAGAAGGGGGGTTCTTC. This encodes CSARDRTEGGFF.

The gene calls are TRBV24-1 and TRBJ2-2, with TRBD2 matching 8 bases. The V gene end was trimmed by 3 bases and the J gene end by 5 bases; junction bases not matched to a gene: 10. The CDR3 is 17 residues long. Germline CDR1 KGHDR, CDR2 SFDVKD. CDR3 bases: TGTGCCACCAGTGATCGACGGGGACTAGGGAAAACCGGGGAGCTGTTTTTT. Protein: CATSDRRGLGKTGELFF.

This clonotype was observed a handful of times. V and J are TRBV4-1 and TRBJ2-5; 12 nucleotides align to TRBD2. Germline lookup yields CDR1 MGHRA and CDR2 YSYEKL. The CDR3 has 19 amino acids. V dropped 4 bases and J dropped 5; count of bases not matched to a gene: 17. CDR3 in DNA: TGCGCCAGCAGCCTACGTCCGACTAGCGGGAGTAAAATTATTGAGACCCAGTACTTC. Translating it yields CASSLRPTSGSKIIETQYF.

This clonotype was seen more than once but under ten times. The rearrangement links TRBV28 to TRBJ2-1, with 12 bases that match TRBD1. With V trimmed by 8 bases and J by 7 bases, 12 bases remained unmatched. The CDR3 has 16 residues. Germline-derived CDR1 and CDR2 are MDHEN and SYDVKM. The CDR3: CASDWHPGQGANEQFF. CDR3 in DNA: TGTGCCAGCGACTGGCATCCGGGACAGGGGGCTAATGAGCAGTTCTTC.

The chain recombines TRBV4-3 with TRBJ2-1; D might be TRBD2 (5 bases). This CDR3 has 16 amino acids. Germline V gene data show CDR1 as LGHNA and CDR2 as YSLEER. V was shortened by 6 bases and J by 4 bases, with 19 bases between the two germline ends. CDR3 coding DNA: TGCGCCAGCAGACGTTTGTTAAGCGGAATATACAATGAGCAGTTCTTC. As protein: CASRRLLSGIYNEQFF.

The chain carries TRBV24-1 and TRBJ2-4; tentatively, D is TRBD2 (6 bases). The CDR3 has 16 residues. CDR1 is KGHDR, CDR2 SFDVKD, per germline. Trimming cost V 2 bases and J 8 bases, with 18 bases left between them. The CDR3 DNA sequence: TGTGCCACCAGTGATTCCATTTCCGGGGGAAGGGACATTCAGTACTTC. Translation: CATSDSISGGRDIQYF.

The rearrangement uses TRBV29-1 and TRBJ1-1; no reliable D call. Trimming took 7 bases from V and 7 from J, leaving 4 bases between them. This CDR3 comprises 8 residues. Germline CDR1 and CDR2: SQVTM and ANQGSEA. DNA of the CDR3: TGCAGCGCCAATGAAGCTTTCTTT. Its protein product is CSANEAFF.

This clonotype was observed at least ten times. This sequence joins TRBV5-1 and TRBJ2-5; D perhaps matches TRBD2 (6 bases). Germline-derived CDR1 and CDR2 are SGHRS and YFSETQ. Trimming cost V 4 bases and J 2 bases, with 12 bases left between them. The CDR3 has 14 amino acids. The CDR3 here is CASSLFGGQETQYF. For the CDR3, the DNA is TGCGCCAGCAGCCTGTTTGGGGGGCAAGAGACCCAGTACTTC.

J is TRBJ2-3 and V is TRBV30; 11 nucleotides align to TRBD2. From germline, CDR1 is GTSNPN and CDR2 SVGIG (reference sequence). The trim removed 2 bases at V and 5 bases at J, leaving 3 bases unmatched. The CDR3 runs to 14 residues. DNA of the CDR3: TGTGCCTGGAGTCTTACTAGCGGGGGAGATACGCAGTATTTT. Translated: CAWSLTSGGDTQYF.